These 21 T cell receptor beta chains originate from one sample sequenced in a study of T cell repertoires in cytomegalovirus infection. Their target antigens are unknown. TCRdb passed the reads through MiXCR, listing each CDR3 protein once. The data contain 90,000 to 130,000 distinct CDR3 sequences, 10% of them singletons. The sample consisted of PBMCs, sequenced either directly or after in vitro stimulation (not recorded which). All receptors derive from a human donor in good health (CMV status not recorded). Some clones in this sample may be carry-over from other donors' samples.

This clonotype has only a few counts. The genes are TRBV7-2 and TRBJ2-5; maybe TRBD2 (5 bases). Trimming pared 5 bases from V and 3 bases from J, leaving 16 bases between. Germline loops: CDR1 SGHTA, CDR2 FQGNSA. The CDR3 is made up of 15 amino acids. CDR3 in amino acids: CASSPMGAHKETQYF. CDR3 DNA sequence: TGTGCCAGCAGCCCGATGGGAGCGCACAAAGAGACCCAGTACTTC.

This clonotype has a count of ten or more. An end of the junction does not agree with germline; a read error may underlie this. This rearrangement joins TRBV7-2 to TRBJ2-2, with D tentatively TRBD2 (5 bases). Germline CDR1 reads SGHTA; CDR2 reads FQGNSA. The CDR3 has 18 amino acids. CDR3 sequence (DNA): TGTGCCAGCACCCAGCGAGGCCAGGACTTTATAACTACCGTGGAGCTGTTTTTT. As protein: CASTQRGQDFITTVELFF.

V usage is TRBV5-4 and J usage is TRBJ2-3; D remains ambiguous. V lost 6 bases and J 2 bases, leaving 13 bases between the germline ends. In germline, CDR1 is SGHNT, CDR2 YYREEE (reference sequence). This CDR3 spans 14 amino acids. Here the CDR3 reads CASTYATATDTQYF. The CDR3 DNA reads as TGTGCCAGCACCTATGCGACTGCCACAGATACGCAGTATTTT.

This clonotype appeared a few times. This chain links TRBV24-1 with TRBJ2-4; no clear D gene. CDR1 is KGHDR and CDR2 is SFDVKD in the germline V gene. The CDR3 contains 15 residues. V was shortened by 6 bases and J by 0 bases, with 11 bases between the two germline ends. The CDR3 DNA sequence: TGTGCCACCAGTTCCGGTCCGGGAGCCAAAAACATTCAGTACTTC. Amino acids: CATSSGPGAKNIQYF.

CDR3 loop: CSAPRAGGDQETQYF. CDR3 DNA: TGCAGTGCTCCGAGGGCGGGAGGGGACCAAGAGACCCAGTACTTC. The genes are TRBV20-1 and TRBJ2-5, with TRBD2 matching over 9 bases. Germline V lookup: CDR1 DFQATT, CDR2 SNEGSKA (reference sequence). V dropped 5 bases and J dropped 0; count of bases not matched to a gene: 7. This CDR3 has 15 amino acids.

This clonotype has a count of ten or more. The chain uses TRBV5-4 and TRBJ1-5; TRBD1 is a possible D gene (5 bases). The CDR3 totals 15 residues. Germline-derived CDR1 and CDR2 are SGHNT and YYREEE (reference sequence). Deletions cut 0 bases from V and 7 bases from J, with 14 bases between. In DNA, the CDR3 is TGTGCCAGCAGCTTGGGGGGACTCAAGGGACAGCCCCAGCATTTT. It is translated as CASSLGGLKGQPQHF. Using reference TRBV5-4 and TRBJ1-5 for the parts outside the CDR3, the full variable domain is ETGVTQSPTHLIKTRGQQVTLRCSSQSGHNTVSWYQQALGQGPQFIFQYYREEENGRGNFPPRFSGLQFPNYSSELNVNALELDDSALYLCASSLGGLKGQPQHFGDGTRLSIL.

This clonotype was picked up many times. This chain connects TRBV7-2 to TRBJ2-3; 9 bases agree with TRBD2. J gave up 2 bases and V 7 bases, and 4 bases lay outside the gene matches. In germline, CDR1 is SGHTA, CDR2 FQGNSA. The CDR3 consists of 14 residues. The CDR3 spells CASTGTSTTDTQYF. As DNA, the CDR3 is TGTGCCAGCACAGGGACTAGCACCACAGATACGCAGTATTTT. Complete variable domain (other parts from reference TRBV7-2 and TRBJ2-3): GAGVSQSPSNKVTEKGKDVELRCDPISGHTALYWYRQSLGQGLEFLIYFQGNSAPDKSGLPSDRFSAERTGGSVSTLTIQRTQQEDSAVYLCASTGTSTTDTQYFGPGTRLTVL.

At least ten counts were recorded for this clonotype. This chain connects TRBV27 to TRBJ1-1; no clear D gene. CDR3 size: 15 residues. V was pared by 2 bases and J by 2 bases, with 12 bases between. Germline loops: CDR1 MNHEY, CDR2 SMNVEV (reference sequence). The CDR3 region is CASSLRATLNTEAFF. The CDR3, as DNA: TGTGCCAGCAGTTTAAGGGCGACCCTAAACACTGAAGCTTTCTTT.

This clonotype has ten or more counts. The J gene is TRBJ2-3, the V gene TRBV7-6; D gene unclear. This CDR3 contains 15 residues. CDR1 and CDR2 (germline): SGHVS, FNYEAQ. Trimming removed 5 bases at V and 2 bases at J, with 14 bases between. CDR3 loop: CASSLRADPTDTQYF. The CDR3 nucleotides read TGTGCCAGCAGCCTCCGTGCGGACCCCACAGATACGCAGTATTTT.

The chain combines TRBV7-9 with TRBJ1-3, with D perhaps TRBD1 (6 bases). Germline V lookup: CDR1 SEHNR, CDR2 FQNEAQ (reference sequence). Trimming cost V 8 bases and J 0 bases, with 11 bases left between them. There are 14 residues in the CDR3. The DNA for the CDR3 is TGTGCCAGCCGCACGGACAGCTCTGGAAACACCATATATTTT. Protein product: CASRTDSSGNTIYF.

This clonotype was recorded a few times. The J gene is TRBJ2-1, the V gene TRBV6-2 or TRBV6-3; 13 positions match TRBD2. There are 16 residues in the CDR3. Germline-derived CDR1 and CDR2 are MNHEY and SVGEGT. V trimming: 6 bases; J trimming: 10 bases; junction bases outside the gene matches: 12. This CDR3 is CASSPGLAGVTAEQFF. CDR3 sequence (DNA): TGTGCCAGCAGCCCCGGACTAGCGGGAGTAACGGCGGAGCAGTTCTTC.

The V call is TRBV5-5, the J call TRBJ2-1; D gene unclear. V was shortened by 0 bases and J by 3 bases, with 7 bases between the two germline ends. Germline lookup yields CDR1 SGHKS and CDR2 YYEKEE (reference sequence). CDR3 length: 14 residues. CDR3 protein: CASSLESGYNEQFF. The CDR3, as DNA: TGTGCCAGCAGCTTGGAATCGGGCTACAATGAGCAGTTCTTC.

In its sample, this clonotype was seen a few times. The rearrangement uses TRBV6-2 or TRBV6-3 and TRBJ1-1; the D is unclear. This CDR3 comprises 13 residues. V was clipped by 8 bases and J by 3 bases, with 13 bases between them. From germline, CDR1 is MNHEY and CDR2 SVGEGT. The chain's CDR3 is CASSVTFDTEAFF. Written as DNA, the CDR3 is TGTGCCAGCTCGGTCACCTTTGACACTGAAGCTTTCTTT.

The CDR3 sequence: CASSYQYQETQYF. The CDR3 DNA reads TGTGCCAGCAGTTACCAATACCAAGAGACCCAGTACTTC. The V and J genes are TRBV6-6 and TRBJ2-5, with unresolved D. The CDR3 contains 13 residues. V was trimmed by 2 bases and J by 0 bases, leaving 4 bases between them. Germline CDR1 is MNHNY and CDR2 is SVGAGI (reference sequence).

This clonotype has a count of ten or more. The V and J genes are TRBV7-6 and TRBJ1-4; D perhaps matches TRBD1 (6 bases). With 4 bases removed from V and 7 bases from J, the gap between germline ends came to 13 bases. This CDR3 is built from 14 residues. Germline V gene data show CDR1 as SGHVS and CDR2 as FNYEAQ. CDR3 bases: TGTGCCAGCAGCTCACAGGGAAGGGGTGAAAAACTGTTTTTT. Translating gives CASSSQGRGEKLFF. Full variable domain (remainder filled in from reference TRBV7-6 and TRBJ1-4): GAGVSQSPRYKVTKRGQDVALRCDPISGHVSLYWYRQALGQGPEFLTYFNYEAQQDKSGLPNDRFSAERPEGSISTLTIQRTEQRDSAMYRCASSSQGRGEKLFFGSGTQLSVL.

This clonotype was recorded many times. The chain uses TRBV7-9 and TRBJ2-7; 16 bases line up with TRBD2. The J segment lost 7 bases and the V segment lost 4 bases, leaving 13 bases of the junction unmatched. Germline values: CDR1 SEHNR, CDR2 FQNEAQ (reference sequence). The CDR3 is 18 amino acids. The CDR3 DNA reads as TGTGCCAGCAGCTCCGACGGGACTAGCGGGAGGGTATCTGATGAGCAGTACTTC. The encoded protein is CASSSDGTSGRVSDEQYF.

This clonotype was observed at least ten times. As DNA, the CDR3 is TGTGCCAGTAGTGGCCGTCCTAATGAAAAACTGTTTTTT. Its protein is CASSGRPNEKLFF. The genes are TRBV19 and TRBJ1-4, with D unresolved. CDR3 length: 13 residues. V was trimmed by 5 bases and J by 3 bases, leaving 7 bases between them. Per germline, CDR1 LNHDA and CDR2 SQIVND (reference sequence).

The table lists this clonotype with many counts. This CDR3 is CASSYGHRGTEAFF. CDR3 sequence (DNA): TGTGCCAGCAGTTACGGCCATCGTGGGACTGAAGCTTTCTTT. The rearrangement joins TRBV6-2 or TRBV6-3 to TRBJ1-1; D not resolved. The V and J ends lost 2 bases and 5 bases respectively, with 12 bases between them. Per the germline V gene, CDR1 is MNHEY and CDR2 is SVGEGT. CDR3 size: 14 residues.

This clonotype was counted a few times. V gene TRBV12-3 or TRBV12-4 combines with J gene TRBJ1-5; 10 bases map to TRBD1. The CDR3 contains 13 residues. Germline trimming cut 6 bases from V and 6 bases from J; bases unmatched to any gene: 2. The chain's CDR3 is CASRGQGFQPQHF. CDR3 nucleotides: TGTGCCAGCAGGGGACAGGGGTTTCAGCCCCAGCATTTT.

The sample holds many counts of this clonotype. The chain links TRBV7-2 to TRBJ1-1; 9 nucleotides line up with TRBD1. J was trimmed by 11 bases and V by 7 bases; bases with no gene match: 14. CDR3 length equals 14 residues. Germline CDR1 SGHTA, CDR2 FQGNSA. The CDR3 here is CASTPGQGNFRAFF. The DNA of the CDR3 is TGTGCCAGCACCCCGGGACAGGGCAACTTTAGGGCTTTCTTT.

A few counts support this clonotype. The chain uses TRBV20-1 and TRBJ2-1; 8 bases match TRBD2. CDR1 and CDR2 from the germline V gene are DFQATT and SNEGSKA (reference sequence). Unmatched junction bases numbered 9, after V lost 3 bases and J lost 8 bases. This CDR3 comprises 14 residues. CDR3 DNA: TGCAGTGCTAGTATCAGCGGGAGAGGAGATGAGCAGTTCTTC. As protein: CSASISGRGDEQFF.